This T cell receptor beta chain was documented in a study of breast tumors, draining lymph nodes, adjacent tissues (dated by TCRdb to about 2016). Regarding the research as a whole: TCR beta repertoires were compared across tumor, adjacent nontumor tissue and axillary lymph nodes obtained from breast cancer patients. The study was designed to assess the relationships and possible T-cell exchange between tumor, surrounding tissue and draining lymph node repertoires in human breast cancer. The study at large found these results: In luminal-like breast cancer, tumor and nontumor tissue repertoires resembled each other significantly more than in basal-like breast cancer. The conclusion that tumor T cells originate in lymph nodes was presented as consistent with a hypothesis rather than as directly demonstrated. Tumors showed preferential V and J gene usage, and their T-cell repertoire diversity fell below that of lymph nodes yet above that of nontumor tissue. The data were considered consistent with the idea that most tumor T cells come from the lymph node and then expand in tumor tissue.

The lymph node samples were taken from the axillary draining lymph nodes of breast cancer patients. The data were produced on an Illumina HiSeq 2000. TCR beta chain libraries were generated through multiplex PCR amplification. The amplified TCR beta chain products were analyzed by high-throughput sequencing. The raw public data were reprocessed by TCRdb itself: fastp quality trimming at Q25, MiXCR clonotype calling, in-frame beta chains only. Each CDR3 protein gets just one entry, which takes the most common genes and DNA from the rows behind it. For this sample the table gives about 120,000 distinct CDR3 sequences, of which just under 20% were detected only once. The ten top clones hold about 3.5% of the sample. In its sample, this clonotype was seen once. Its recognized antigen is unknown. Because the CDR3's place on the DNA is in doubt, the DNA is left out and the CDR3 is given as listed by TCRdb.

From cysteine to phenylalanine, the CDR3 is 19 amino acids long. As encoded in the germline V gene, CDR1 is SGHTA while CDR2 is FQGNSA. This TCR derives from a female donor with breast cancer. Some clones in this sample may be carry-over from other donors' samples. The chain is encoded by TRBV7-2 joined to TRBJ2-3. Sequenced: axillary lymph node tissue. CDR3 loop: CASSFYICSADPRTDTQYF.